A selection of T cell receptor beta chains follows, all from one sample in a study of T-cell memory formation after mild COVID-19. Using its own MiXCR run on the 5' RACE reads, TCRdb lists one record per CDR3 protein. This table has roughly 300,000 distinct CDR3 sequences, approximately 8.4% appearing once. Sequencing was performed on PBMCs or a T cell subset sorted from them (not recorded which). The receptors stem from a man younger than 35 who had mild COVID-19 (a few samples of this study predate the infection). Cell type and time point are not known. Each CDR3 is given with its conserved first and last residue. Each record gives: D gene, J gene, CDR3 length, V gene, clone size, CDR3 DNA, CDR3 protein. The D gene is left open where the match is weak. Size values are once, few and many counts, or a class for expanded clones, and some rows have none.

D: .; J: TRBJ1-1; length: 13; V: TRBV5-4; size: .; DNA: TGTGCCAGCAGTGATTGGGCTAACACTGAAGCTTTCTTT; CDR3: CASSDWANTEAFF
D: TRBD1; J: TRBJ2-7; length: 16; V: TRBV4-1; size: .; DNA: TGCGCCAGCAGCCAAGAAGGGGACAGGGACTCCTACGAGCAGTACTTC; CDR3: CASSQEGDRDSYEQYF
D: .; J: TRBJ2-2; length: 15; V: TRBV7-2; size: .; DNA: TGTGCCAGCAACTTGCAGATTATGAACACCGGGGAGCTGTTTTTT; CDR3: CASNLQIMNTGELFF
D: .; J: TRBJ1-5; length: 14; V: TRBV6-6; size: .; DNA: TGTGCCAGCAGCCACCAAGACGGGGATCAGCCCCAGCATTTT; CDR3: CASSHQDGDQPQHF
D: .; J: TRBJ2-5; length: 13; V: TRBV20-1; size: few; DNA: TGCAGTGCCGACGAACAAGGACAAGAGACCCAGTACTTC; CDR3: CSADEQGQETQYF
D: .; J: TRBJ2-3; length: 16; V: TRBV7-8; size: many; DNA: TGTGCCAGCAGCTTAGGGTACCATACTAGCACAGATACGCAGTATTTT; CDR3: CASSLGYHTSTDTQYF
D: .; J: TRBJ1-2; length: 14; V: TRBV19; size: .; DNA: TGTGCCAGTAGTGGGACATCGGCTAACTATGGCTACACCTTC; CDR3: CASSGTSANYGYTF
D: .; J: TRBJ1-4; length: 14; V: TRBV13; size: .; DNA: TGTGCCAGCAGCTTGTCAGGGTTGGGTGAAAAACTGTTTTTT; CDR3: CASSLSGLGEKLFF
D: TRBD1; J: TRBJ1-4; length: 14; V: TRBV12-3/TRBV12-4; size: .; DNA: TGTGCCAGCACTCTGACAGGGGAGAATGAAAAACTGTTTTTT; CDR3: CASTLTGENEKLFF
D: .; J: TRBJ1-3; length: 16; V: TRBV7-9; size: .; DNA: TGTGCCAGCAGCTTTCCGACGGGGAGCTCTGGAAACACCATATATTTT; CDR3: CASSFPTGSSGNTIYF
D: .; J: TRBJ1-6; length: 14; V: TRBV6-5; size: few; DNA: TGTGCCAGCATGGAGACAATGCGTAATTCACCCCTCCACTTT; CDR3: CASMETMRNSPLHF
D: TRBD1; J: TRBJ2-1; length: 16; V: TRBV7-3; size: .; DNA: TGTGCCAGCAGCGTATCCGGGACAGCCGTCTACAATGAGCAGTTCTTC; CDR3: CASSVSGTAVYNEQFF
D: .; J: TRBJ2-5; length: 13; V: TRBV9; size: few; DNA: TGTGCCAGCAATCGGGCCCCAGGCGAGACCCAGTACTTC; CDR3: CASNRAPGETQYF
D: TRBD1; J: TRBJ1-2; length: 14; V: TRBV5-1; size: .; DNA: TGCGCCAGCAGCCGCGGGGCGACAGGGGATGGCTACACCTTC; CDR3: CASSRGATGDGYTF
D: TRBD2; J: TRBJ2-3; length: 15; V: TRBV6-6; size: .; DNA: TGTGCCAGCACCGAAGGACTAGCCCTCACAGATACGCAGTATTTT; CDR3: CASTEGLALTDTQYF
D: .; J: TRBJ2-2; length: 13; V: TRBV6-5; size: .; DNA: TGTGCCAGCAGTTACAACATTGGCGGGGAGCTGTTTTTT; CDR3: CASSYNIGGELFF
D: TRBD2; J: TRBJ2-2; length: 15; V: TRBV3-1; size: .; DNA: TGTGCCAGCAGCTCCGGGACTAGCGGCACCGGGGAGCTGTTTTTT; CDR3: CASSSGTSGTGELFF
D: .; J: TRBJ1-1; length: 13; V: TRBV5-1; size: .; DNA: TGCGCCAGCACCACAAAGGGAAGCACTGAAGCTTTCTTT; CDR3: CASTTKGSTEAFF
D: .; J: TRBJ1-2; length: 13; V: TRBV10-3; size: few; DNA: TGTGCCATCAGTGACCCCGGGGCCTATGGCTACACCTTC; CDR3: CAISDPGAYGYTF
D: .; J: TRBJ2-2; length: 14; V: TRBV9; size: .; DNA: TGTGCCAGCAGCGTAGCAGGGCATGGCGGGGAGCTGTTTTTT; CDR3: CASSVAGHGGELFF
D: .; J: TRBJ2-5; length: 17; V: TRBV7-6; size: .; DNA: TGTGCCAGCAGCTTAGAGGCTCGGTTGGGGGGTCGGGAGACCCAGTACTTC; CDR3: CASSLEARLGGRETQYF
D: TRBD1; J: TRBJ2-1; length: 14; V: TRBV5-1; size: .; DNA: TGCGCCAGCAGCCAACTCACGGCAGGGGGTGAGCAGTTCTTC; CDR3: CASSQLTAGGEQFF
D: .; J: TRBJ2-2; length: 16; V: TRBV11-1; size: .; DNA: TGTGCCAGCAGCCAGATACGACAGGCGGTCACCGGGGAGCTGTTTTTT; CDR3: CASSQIRQAVTGELFF
D: TRBD2; J: TRBJ2-2; length: 13; V: TRBV2; size: many; DNA: TGTGCCAGCACCCCGCGGGGGGCCGGGGAGCTGTTTTTT; CDR3: CASTPRGAGELFF
D: TRBD1; J: TRBJ1-6; length: 14; V: TRBV5-1; size: once; DNA: TGCGCCAGCAGCCAGGACAGGGAAGATTCACCCCTCCACTTT; CDR3: CASSQDREDSPLHF
D: .; J: TRBJ2-1; length: 15; V: TRBV12-3/TRBV12-4; size: many; DNA: TGTGCCAGCAGTCCTGACACGAGCTCCTACAATGAGCAGTTCTTC; CDR3: CASSPDTSSYNEQFF
D: .; J: TRBJ1-1; length: 12; V: TRBV6-2/TRBV6-3; size: .; DNA: TGTGCCAGCAGTTATAGGCTGCTTGAAGCTTTCTTT; CDR3: CASSYRLLEAFF
D: TRBD1; J: TRBJ1-5; length: 15; V: TRBV18; size: .; DNA: TGTGCCAGCTCAGCAAAGGGACAGGCTAATCAGCCCCAGCATTTT; CDR3: CASSAKGQANQPQHF
D: .; J: TRBJ2-1; length: 13; V: TRBV7-3; size: .; DNA: TGTGCCAGCAGCTCCGGATCGGGCAATGAGCAGTTCTTC; CDR3: CASSSGSGNEQFF
D: .; J: TRBJ1-1; length: 14; V: TRBV12-3/TRBV12-4; size: few; DNA: TGTGCCAGCAGCCGAGCGGGCCCCGAATTTGAAGCTTTCTTT; CDR3: CASSRAGPEFEAFF
D: TRBD1; J: TRBJ1-6; length: 15; V: TRBV15; size: few; DNA: TGTGCCACCAGCAGGGAAGGACAGGGTAATTCACCCCTCCACTTT; CDR3: CATSREGQGNSPLHF
D: .; J: TRBJ1-6; length: 15; V: TRBV5-1; size: .; DNA: TGCGCCAGCAGCTTGGGTGGCGGCAGCATCTCACCCCTCCACTTT; CDR3: CASSLGGGSISPLHF
D: .; J: TRBJ2-1; length: 12; V: TRBV12-3/TRBV12-4; size: few; DNA: TGTGCCAGCAGTCTTACGATGAATGAGCAGTTCTTC; CDR3: CASSLTMNEQFF
D: .; J: TRBJ2-1; length: 12; V: TRBV6-5; size: .; DNA: TGTGCCAGCAAGGGCGGATTCGATGAGCAGTTCTTC; CDR3: CASKGGFDEQFF
D: .; J: TRBJ2-3; length: 14; V: TRBV4-1; size: few; DNA: TGCGCCAGCAGCCAAGAGCCAGGGATGGATACGCAGTATTTT; CDR3: CASSQEPGMDTQYF
D: .; J: TRBJ1-1; length: 13; V: TRBV6-5; size: few; DNA: TGTGCCAGCAGTTATAACAGGGCATCTGAAGCTTTCTTT; CDR3: CASSYNRASEAFF
D: TRBD1; J: TRBJ2-2; length: 16; V: TRBV5-1; size: .; DNA: TGCGCCAGCAGCCTAACAGGGGGCGCGGGCACCGGGGAGCTGTTTTTT; CDR3: CASSLTGGAGTGELFF
D: TRBD2; J: TRBJ2-2; length: 15; V: TRBV6-2/TRBV6-3; size: few; DNA: TGTGCCAGTGCAGGGTTGCGGGGGTTCACCGGGGAGCTGTTTTTT; CDR3: CASAGLRGFTGELFF
D: .; J: TRBJ2-7; length: 11; V: TRBV5-4; size: many; DNA: TGTGCCAGCAGTTTCACCGACGAGCAGTACTTC; CDR3: CASSFTDEQYF
D: .; J: TRBJ2-6; length: 16; V: TRBV6-1; size: .; DNA: TGTGCCAGCAAGGCAGGGGTCGGCTCTGGGGCCAACGTCCTGACTTTC; CDR3: CASKAGVGSGANVLTF
D: .; J: TRBJ2-1; length: 12; V: TRBV11-2; size: few; DNA: TGTGCCAGCAGCAAAGAATACAATGAGCAGTTCTTC; CDR3: CASSKEYNEQFF
D: TRBD1; J: TRBJ2-5; length: 14; V: TRBV5-1; size: few; DNA: TGCGCCAGCAGCCGCCCGACAGGGGGAGAGACCCAGTACTTC; CDR3: CASSRPTGGETQYF
D: TRBD1; J: TRBJ2-3; length: 17; V: TRBV6-5; size: .; DNA: TGTGCCAGCAGTCAAAACACAGGGGTGATTAGCACAGATACGCAGTATTTT; CDR3: CASSQNTGVISTDTQYF
D: .; J: TRBJ2-5; length: 14; V: TRBV7-9; size: few; DNA: TGTGCCAGCTTGCCGGAGTGGGGCCAAGAGACCCAGTACTTC; CDR3: CASLPEWGQETQYF
D: .; J: TRBJ2-7; length: 15; V: TRBV5-1; size: many; DNA: TGCGCCAGCAGCTTTTTAGGGGCCGACCTAGGTGAGCAGTACTTC; CDR3: CASSFLGADLGEQYF
D: .; J: TRBJ2-5; length: 16; V: TRBV5-1; size: many; DNA: TGCGCCAGCAGCTTGGCGTCAGGGGGGTACCAAGAGACCCAGTACTTC; CDR3: CASSLASGGYQETQYF
D: .; J: TRBJ2-5; length: 14; V: TRBV5-6; size: .; DNA: TGTGCCAGCAGCTTACGGGGGCCCGCGGAGACCCAGTACTTC; CDR3: CASSLRGPAETQYF
D: TRBD2; J: TRBJ2-4; length: 16; V: TRBV3-1; size: many; DNA: TGTGCCAGCAGCCCGGGACTAGCGGGAGCCAAAAACATTCAGTACTTC; CDR3: CASSPGLAGAKNIQYF
D: .; J: TRBJ2-3; length: 17; V: TRBV10-3; size: .; DNA: TGTGCCATCAGTGAAACCCTTCAACATGGGGTCCTCGATACGCAGTATTTT; CDR3: CAISETLQHGVLDTQYF
D: .; J: TRBJ2-2; length: 14; V: TRBV20-1; size: many; DNA: TGCAGTGCTAGATCGAGAACGAACACCGGGGAGCTGTTTTTT; CDR3: CSARSRTNTGELFF